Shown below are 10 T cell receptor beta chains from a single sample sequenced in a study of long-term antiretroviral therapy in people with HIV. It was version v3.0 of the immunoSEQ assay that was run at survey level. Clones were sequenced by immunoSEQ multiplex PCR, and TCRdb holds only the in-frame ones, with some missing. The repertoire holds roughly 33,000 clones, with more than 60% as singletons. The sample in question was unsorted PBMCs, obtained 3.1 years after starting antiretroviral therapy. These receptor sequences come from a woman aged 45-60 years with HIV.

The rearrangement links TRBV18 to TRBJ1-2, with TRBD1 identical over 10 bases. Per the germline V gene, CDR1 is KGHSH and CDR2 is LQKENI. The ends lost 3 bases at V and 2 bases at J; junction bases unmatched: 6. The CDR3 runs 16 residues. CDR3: CASSPKGQGKNYGYTF. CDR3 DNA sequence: TGTGCCAGCTCACCCAAGGGACAGGGGAAAAACTATGGCTACACCTTC.

CDR3 DNA sequence: TGTGCCAGCAGCTTAGTCAGCCAGACTTTTCAGTACTTC. Amino acids: CASSLVSQTFQYF. The chain employs TRBV7-2 and TRBJ2-4; the D is unclear. The CDR3 is made up of 13 amino acids. The germline V gene has CDR1 SGHTA and CDR2 FQGNSA. Trimming took off 1 base at V and 11 bases at J, with 12 bases between the two ends. Full variable domain (missing parts from reference TRBV7-2 and TRBJ2-4): GAGVSQSPSNKVTEKGKDVELRCDPISGHTALYWYRQSLGQGLEFLIYFQGNSAPDKSGLPSDRFSAERTGGSVSTLTIQRTQQEDSAVYLCASSLVSQTFQYFGAGTRLSVL.

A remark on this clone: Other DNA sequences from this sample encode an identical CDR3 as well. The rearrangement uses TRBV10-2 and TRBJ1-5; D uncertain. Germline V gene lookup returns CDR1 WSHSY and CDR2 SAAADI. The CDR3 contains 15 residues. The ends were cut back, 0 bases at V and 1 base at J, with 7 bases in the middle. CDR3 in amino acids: CASSESGSSNQPQHF. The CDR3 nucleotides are TGCGCCAGCAGTGAGTCGGGGAGCAGCAATCAGCCCCAGCATTTT.

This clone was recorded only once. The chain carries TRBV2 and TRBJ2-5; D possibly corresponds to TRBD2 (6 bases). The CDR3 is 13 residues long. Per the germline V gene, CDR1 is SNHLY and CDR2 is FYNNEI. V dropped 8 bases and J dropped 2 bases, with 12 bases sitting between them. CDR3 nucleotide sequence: TGTGCCAGCGGGGGGACGGTGCAAGAGACCCAGTACTTC. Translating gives CASGGTVQETQYF.

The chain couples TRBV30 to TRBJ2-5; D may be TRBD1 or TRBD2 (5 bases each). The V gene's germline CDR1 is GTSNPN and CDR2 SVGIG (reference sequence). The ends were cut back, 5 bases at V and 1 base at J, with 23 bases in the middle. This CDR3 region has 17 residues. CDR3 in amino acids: CAWGAQLFRGSQETQYF. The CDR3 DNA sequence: TGTGCCTGGGGGGCACAACTTTTTCGGGGATCCCAAGAGACCCAGTACTTC.

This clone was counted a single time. CDR3 bases: TGTGCCAGCAGCCCTGGCCTGCTTAGGGGTAGCTCCTACGAGCAGTACTTC. Amino acid sequence: CASSPGLLRGSSYEQYF. V gene TRBV7-9 combines with J gene TRBJ2-7; D is perhaps TRBD1 (5 bases). Trimming pared 5 bases from V and 0 bases from J, leaving 20 bases between. The CDR3 runs to 17 residues. Germline values: CDR1 SEHNR, CDR2 FQNEAQ (reference sequence).

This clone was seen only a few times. CDR3 in amino acids: CASSKVHGTENEKLFF. The CDR3 DNA reads as TGTGCCAGCAGCAAAGTTCATGGGACAGAAAATGAAAAACTGTTTTTT. The chain joins TRBV21-1 to TRBJ1-4; no DNA check was done on the table's D call, TRBD1. TRBV21-1 is a pseudogene. This CDR3 is built from 16 residues.

The CDR3 protein is CASSLGLGPYEQYF. In DNA form, the CDR3 reads TGCGCCAGCAGCTTAGGGCTAGGCCCCTACGAGCAGTACTTC. The chain joins TRBV5-1 to TRBJ2-7; the D is unclear. Trimming stripped 2 bases from V and 2 bases from J, with 11 bases between. The germline CDR1 and CDR2 sequences are SGHRS and YFSETQ. The CDR3 runs 14 residues.

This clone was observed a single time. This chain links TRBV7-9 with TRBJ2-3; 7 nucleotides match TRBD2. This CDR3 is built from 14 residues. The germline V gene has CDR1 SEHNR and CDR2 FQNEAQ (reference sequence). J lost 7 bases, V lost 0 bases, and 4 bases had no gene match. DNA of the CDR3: TGTGCCAGCAGCTTAGCGGGGGGGTGGCATACGCAGTATTTT. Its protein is CASSLAGGWHTQYF.

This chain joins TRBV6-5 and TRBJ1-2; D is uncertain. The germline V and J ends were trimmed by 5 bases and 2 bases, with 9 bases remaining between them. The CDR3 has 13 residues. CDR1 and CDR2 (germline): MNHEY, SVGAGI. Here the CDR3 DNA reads TGTGCCAGCAGTCGAACTTTAAACTATGGCTACACCTTC. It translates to CASSRTLNYGYTF.